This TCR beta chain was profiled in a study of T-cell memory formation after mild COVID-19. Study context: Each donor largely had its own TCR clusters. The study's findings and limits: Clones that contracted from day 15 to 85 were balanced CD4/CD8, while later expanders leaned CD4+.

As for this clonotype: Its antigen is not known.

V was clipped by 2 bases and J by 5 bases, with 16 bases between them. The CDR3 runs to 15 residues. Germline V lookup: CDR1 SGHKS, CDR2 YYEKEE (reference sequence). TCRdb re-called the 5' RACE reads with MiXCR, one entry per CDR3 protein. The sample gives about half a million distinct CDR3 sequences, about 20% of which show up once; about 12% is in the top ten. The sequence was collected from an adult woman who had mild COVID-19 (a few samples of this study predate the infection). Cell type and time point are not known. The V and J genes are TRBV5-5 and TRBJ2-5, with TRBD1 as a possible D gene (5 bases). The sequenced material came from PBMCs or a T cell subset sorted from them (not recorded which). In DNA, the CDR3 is TGTGCCAGCAGCTTCTCGACCGATAGGGGCGAGACCCAGTACTTC. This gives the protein CASSFSTDRGETQYF.